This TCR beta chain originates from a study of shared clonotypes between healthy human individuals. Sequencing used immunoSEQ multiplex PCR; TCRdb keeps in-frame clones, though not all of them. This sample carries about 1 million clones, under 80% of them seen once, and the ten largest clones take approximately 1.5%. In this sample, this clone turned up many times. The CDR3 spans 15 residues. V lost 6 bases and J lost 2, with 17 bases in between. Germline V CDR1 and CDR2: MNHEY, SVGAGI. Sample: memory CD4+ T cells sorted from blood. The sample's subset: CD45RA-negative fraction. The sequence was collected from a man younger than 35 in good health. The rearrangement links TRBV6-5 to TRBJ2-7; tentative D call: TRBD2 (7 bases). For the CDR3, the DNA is TGTGCCAGCAGCTCCATGGGGGGGGGCGCCTACGAGCAGTACTTC. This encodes CASSSMGGGAYEQYF.